This is a list of T cell receptor beta chains from one sample in a study of blood T cells in healthy people across ages. Each CDR3 protein gets one entry after TCRdb re-called the 5' RACE reads with MiXCR. The table has approximately 2,000,000 distinct CDR3 sequences, approximately 39% seen once. The sample taken for sequencing was blood. The receptors were gathered from a human donor in good health. Both conserved end residues are part of each CDR3. Fields, in order: J gene, V gene, clone size, D gene, CDR3 protein, CDR3 DNA. D genes are given only for firm matches. Part of the rows lack a size; the others show once, few, many or a class for expanded clones.

j_gene: TRBJ2-5; v_gene: TRBV29-1; abundance: few; d_gene: TRBD1; CDR3aa: CSAPTGSFETQYF; CDR3nt: TGCAGCGCCCCGACAGGGTCATTTGAGACCCAGTACTTC
j_gene: TRBJ2-5; v_gene: TRBV12-3/TRBV12-4; abundance: few; d_gene: TRBD2; CDR3aa: CASSPSRTSGVWETQYF; CDR3nt: TGTGCCAGCAGTCCCTCCCGGACTAGCGGGGTCTGGGAGACCCAGTACTTC
j_gene: TRBJ2-7; v_gene: TRBV10-3; abundance: few; d_gene: -; CDR3aa: CAISVRDADEQYF; CDR3nt: TGTGCCATCAGTGTCCGGGACGCCGACGAGCAGTACTTC
j_gene: TRBJ1-1; v_gene: TRBV6-2/TRBV6-3; abundance: -; d_gene: -; CDR3aa: CASSYILGAEAFF; CDR3nt: TGTGCCAGCAGTTACATTTTGGGGGCTGAAGCTTTCTTT
j_gene: TRBJ1-1; v_gene: TRBV7-8; abundance: -; d_gene: -; CDR3aa: CASSPAPLRTGTPNTEAFF; CDR3nt: TGTGCCAGCAGCCCAGCGCCATTGAGGACCGGGACCCCGAACACTGAAGCTTTCTTT
j_gene: TRBJ1-1; v_gene: TRBV30; abundance: -; d_gene: -; CDR3aa: CAWSKIQTGLEAFF; CDR3nt: TGTGCCTGGAGTAAGATACAGACTGGTTTGGAAGCTTTCTTT
j_gene: TRBJ2-2; v_gene: TRBV20-1; abundance: few; d_gene: -; CDR3aa: CSARASRDAGELFF; CDR3nt: TGCAGTGCTAGAGCGTCCAGGGACGCCGGGGAGCTGTTTTTT
j_gene: TRBJ2-1; v_gene: TRBV4-3; abundance: -; d_gene: -; CDR3aa: CASSQEGHWGDEQFF; CDR3nt: TGCGCCAGCAGCCAAGAGGGGCACTGGGGGGATGAGCAGTTCTTC
j_gene: TRBJ2-7; v_gene: TRBV20-1; abundance: few; d_gene: TRBD1; CDR3aa: CSARGGTGLSEQYF; CDR3nt: TGCAGTGCTAGAGGGGGGACAGGTTTGTCCGAGCAGTACTTC
j_gene: TRBJ2-5; v_gene: TRBV7-2; abundance: -; d_gene: TRBD2; CDR3aa: CASSFSRTSGFQETQYF; CDR3nt: TGTGCCAGCAGCTTCTCTCGGACTAGTGGGTTCCAAGAGACCCAGTACTTC
j_gene: TRBJ2-1; v_gene: TRBV20-1; abundance: -; d_gene: TRBD2; CDR3aa: CSGERGGTYNEQFF; CDR3nt: TGCAGTGGTGAGCGGGGGGGCACCTACAATGAGCAGTTCTTC
j_gene: TRBJ2-3; v_gene: TRBV15; abundance: -; d_gene: TRBD1; CDR3aa: CATSARQGFTDTQYF; CDR3nt: TGTGCCACCAGCGCGAGACAGGGGTTCACAGATACGCAGTATTTT
j_gene: TRBJ1-2; v_gene: TRBV20-1; abundance: -; d_gene: TRBD1; CDR3aa: CSASRQGWAGYTF; CDR3nt: TGCAGTGCTAGTCGACAGGGGTGGGCTGGCTACACCTTC